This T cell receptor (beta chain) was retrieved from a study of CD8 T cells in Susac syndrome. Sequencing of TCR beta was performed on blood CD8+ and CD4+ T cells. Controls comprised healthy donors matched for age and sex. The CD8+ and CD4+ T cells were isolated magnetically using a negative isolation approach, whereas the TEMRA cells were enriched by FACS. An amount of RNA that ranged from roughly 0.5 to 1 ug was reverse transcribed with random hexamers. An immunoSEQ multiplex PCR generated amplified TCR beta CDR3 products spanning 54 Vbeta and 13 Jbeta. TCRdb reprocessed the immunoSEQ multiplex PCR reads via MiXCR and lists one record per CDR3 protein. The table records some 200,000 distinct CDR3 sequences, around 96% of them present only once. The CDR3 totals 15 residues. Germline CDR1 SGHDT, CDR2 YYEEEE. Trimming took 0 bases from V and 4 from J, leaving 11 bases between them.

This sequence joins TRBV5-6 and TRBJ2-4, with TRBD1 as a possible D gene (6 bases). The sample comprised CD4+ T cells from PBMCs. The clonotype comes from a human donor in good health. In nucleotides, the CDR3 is TGTGCCAGCAGCTTGGCAGGGGACAATAAAAACATTCAGTACTTC. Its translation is CASSLAGDNKNIQYF. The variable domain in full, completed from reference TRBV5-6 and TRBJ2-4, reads DAGVTQSPTHLIKTRGQQVTLRCSPKSGHDTVSWYQQALGQGPQFIFQYYEEEERQRGNFPDRFSGHQFPNYSSELNVNALLLGDSALYLCASSLAGDNKNIQYFGAGTRLSVL.